The 3 T cell receptor beta chains reported below all come from one sample, sequenced in a study of breast tumors, draining lymph nodes, adjacent tissues. Breast cancer patients provided tissue from their axillary draining lymph nodes. MiXCR, applied by TCRdb to the multiplex PCR reads, yields one record per CDR3 protein. The table has 190,000 or so distinct CDR3 sequences, approximately 33% seen once. The source material was axillary lymph node tissue. All receptors derive from a female donor with breast cancer. Some clones in this sample may be carry-over from other donors' samples.

This clonotype was seen at least ten times. The gene calls are TRBV9 and TRBJ2-1; perhaps TRBD2 as D (6 bases). V was trimmed by 6 bases and J by 1 base, leaving 14 bases between them. Per the germline V gene, CDR1 is SGDLS and CDR2 is YYNGEE. There are 15 residues in the CDR3. CDR3 nucleotide sequence: TGTGCCAGCACCCCAACCGGGGGTTCCTACAATGAGCAGTTCTTC. Its protein is CASTPTGGSYNEQFF. The whole variable domain, remainder taken from reference TRBV9 and TRBJ2-1, is DSGVTQTPKHLITATGQRVTLRCSPRSGDLSVYWYQQSLDQGLQFLIQYYNGEERAKGNILERFSAQQFPDLHSELNLSSLELGDSALYFCASTPTGGSYNEQFFGPGTRLTVL.

This clonotype was seen at least ten times. V and J are TRBV7-8 and TRBJ2-7, with TRBD1 matching 7 bases. There are 14 residues in the CDR3. Germline CDR1 is SGHVS and CDR2 is FQNEAQ. V lost 1 base and J lost 3; bases outside the gene matches: 3. The CDR3 sequence: CASSLEGAVYEQYF. Written as DNA, the CDR3 is TGTGCCAGCAGCTTAGAGGGGGCAGTCTACGAGCAGTACTTC.

The chain is built from TRBV7-9 and TRBJ2-7; D may be TRBD2 (7 bases). Germline CDR1 SEHNR, CDR2 FQNEAQ (reference sequence). The V end was cut by 3 bases, the J end by 3 bases, with 12 bases between. The CDR3 covers 14 residues. CDR3 nucleotides: TGTGCCAGCAGCTTCTTAGGGGGGGACTACGAGCAGTACTTC. Protein product: CASSFLGGDYEQYF. Full variable domain (remainder filled in from reference TRBV7-9 and TRBJ2-7): DTGVSQNPRHKITKRGQNVTFRCDPISEHNRLYWYRQTLGQGPEFLTYFQNEAQLEKSRLLSDRFSAERPKGSFSTLEIQRTEQGDSAMYLCASSFLGGDYEQYFGPGTRLTVT.